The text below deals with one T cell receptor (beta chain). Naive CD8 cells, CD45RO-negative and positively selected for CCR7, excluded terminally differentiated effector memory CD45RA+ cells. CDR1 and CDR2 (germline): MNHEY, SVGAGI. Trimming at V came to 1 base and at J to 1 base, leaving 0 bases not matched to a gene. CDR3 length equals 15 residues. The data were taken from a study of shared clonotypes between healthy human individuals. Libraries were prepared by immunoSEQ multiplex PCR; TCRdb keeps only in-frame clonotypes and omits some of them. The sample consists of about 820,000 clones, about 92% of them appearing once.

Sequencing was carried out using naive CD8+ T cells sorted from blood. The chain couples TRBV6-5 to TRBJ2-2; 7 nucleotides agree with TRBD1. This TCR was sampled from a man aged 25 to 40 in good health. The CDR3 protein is CASSYWTGNTGELFF. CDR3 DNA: TGTGCCAGCAGTTACTGGACAGGGAACACCGGGGAGCTGTTTTTT.